Listed below are T cell receptor beta chains from one sample, sequenced in a study of cytomegalovirus exposure and HLA in healthy donors. Only in-frame clones appear in the TCRdb table, and some are missing; sequencing was by immunoSEQ multiplex PCR. The data contain about 140,000 clones, 61% of them singletons. The source material was PBMCs. The receptors were gathered from a male donor in good health and CMV-seronegative. Each CDR3 is given with its conserved first and last residue. The order of the fields is clone size, J gene, V gene, D gene, CDR3 DNA, CDR3 protein. A D gene is named only where the DNA matches it firmly. Not every row has a clone size; where given, it reads once, few, many or a size class.

. TRBJ2-5 TRBV6-1 TRBD2 TGTGCCAGCAGTGAAGCCCCGGGGGGAGCGGGGGACTGGGAGACCCAGTACTTC CASSEAPGGAGDWETQYF
. TRBJ2-1 TRBV29-1 . TGCAGCGTTGACGCGGGGCCAAGCTACAATGAGCAGTTCTTC CSVDAGPSYNEQFF
. TRBJ2-5 TRBV19 TRBD1 TGTGCCAGTAGTACTCGGACAGGGCTGTGGGAGACCCAGTACTTC CASSTRTGLWETQYF
. TRBJ1-4 TRBV6-4 . TGTGCCAGCAGTGGAGAGTTTAATGAAAAACTGTTTTTT CASSGEFNEKLFF
. TRBJ2-7 TRBV11-2 . TGTGCCAGCAGCTTAGATCTCGGTTCCGAGCAGTACTTC CASSLDLGSEQYF
. TRBJ1-2 TRBV9 . TGTGCCAGCAGCGTAGCGCCGAGGCCTTGTGGCTACACCTTC CASSVAPRPCGYTF
. TRBJ1-5 TRBV19 TRBD1 TGTGCCAGTAGTCCAAGAGGGACAGGGGTTCGGAGCAATCAGCCCCAGCATTTT CASSPRGTGVRSNQPQHF
. TRBJ2-2 TRBV12-5 . TGTGCTAGTGGTTCCGAGTTCGGGGAGCTGTTTTTT CASGSEFGELFF
few TRBJ2-2 TRBV6-5 . TGTGCCAGCAGCTCCTACAGCTACACCGGGGAGCTGTTTTTT CASSSYSYTGELFF
. TRBJ2-2 TRBV15 . TGTGCCACCAGCAGAGTTAAAGGTGGAGGCGGGGAGCTGTTTTTT CATSRVKGGGGELFF
. TRBJ2-7 TRBV4-1 TRBD1 TGCGCCAGCAGCTGGGACAGGGGGCCCACTGGTGACTACGAGCAGTACTTC CASSWDRGPTGDYEQYF
. TRBJ1-3 TRBV18 . TGTGCCAGCTCCCCAAGCTCCCCCTCGGGAGGAAACACCATATATTTT CASSPSSPSGGNTIYF
. TRBJ1-1 TRBV5-1 TRBD1 TGCGCCAGCCGCCTCGGGACAGGGGGCTTCACTGAAGCTTTCTTT CASRLGTGGFTEAFF
. TRBJ1-4 TRBV19 TRBD1 TGTGCCAGTAGCTTCCGGACAGGGGGTCATGAAAAACTGTTTTTT CASSFRTGGHEKLFF
. TRBJ2-3 TRBV5-4 . TGTGCCAGCAGCTTGGAATTGGGCCCTCCTAGCACAGATACGCAGTATTTT CASSLELGPPSTDTQYF
. TRBJ1-5 TRBV30 . TGTGCCTGGAGTGTACGGGGAACAGGGACGCCCCAGCATTTT CAWSVRGTGTPQHF
. TRBJ1-6 TRBV5-1 TRBD1 TGCGCCAGCAGCTTCACTCAGGGGGCAAATTCACCCCTCCACTTT CASSFTQGANSPLHF
. TRBJ1-1 TRBV28 . TGTGCCAGCAGTTTGGGACACCGGAACACTGAAGCTTTCTTT CASSLGHRNTEAFF
. TRBJ1-6 TRBV30 . TGTGCCTGGACCGCGGGTCGGAATTCACCCCTCCACTTT CAWTAGRNSPLHF
few TRBJ2-2 TRBV7-6 TRBD2 TGTGCCAGCAGTTTCCTGCCTAGCGGGCCGAACACCGGGGAGCTGTTTTTT CASSFLPSGPNTGELFF
few TRBJ1-6 TRBV6-5 . TGTGCCAGCAGTTACGGACAAGGCTCACCCCTCCACTTT CASSYGQGSPLHF
. TRBJ1-2 TRBV7-9 . TGTTCCAGCAGCTTAAACCACCGTCTAACCAACTATGGCTACACCTTC CSSSLNHRLTNYGYTF
. TRBJ2-1 TRBV19 . TGTGCCAGTAGCGGGGGTGCTTACAATGAGCAGTTCTTC CASSGGAYNEQFF
once TRBJ2-5 TRBV7-8 . TGTGCCAGCAGCGGACACAGGGTCTCTAGGGAGACCCAGTACTTC CASSGHRVSRETQYF
. TRBJ1-5 TRBV9 TRBD1 TGTGCCAGCAGCGTAGGGACAGGCGGTCCGCCCCAGCATTTT CASSVGTGGPPQHF
. TRBJ1-5 TRBV19 . TGTGCCAGTATGGGGGGGGCCCTCAATCAGCCCCAGCATTTT CASMGGALNQPQHF
. TRBJ2-7 TRBV20-1 . TGCAGTGCTAGAGATCAGTACGAGCAGTACTTC CSARDQYEQYF
. TRBJ2-6 TRBV25-1 . TGTGCCAGCAGTGAATTCGGGAGTGGGGCCAACGTCCTGACTTTC CASSEFGSGANVLTF
. TRBJ1-3 TRBV6-6 . TGTGCCAGCAGTTACTCCGAGAGGGTTGGACACACCATATATTTT CASSYSERVGHTIYF
. TRBJ1-1 TRBV19 . TGTGCCAGTAGTATCAACGACGGAGGGAACACTGAAGCTTTCTTT CASSINDGGNTEAFF
. TRBJ2-7 TRBV10-3 TRBD1 TGTGCCATCAGTGAGTCGACGGGACAGTCCTACGAGCAGTACTTC CAISESTGQSYEQYF
few TRBJ1-2 TRBV18 TRBD1 TGTGCCAGCTCACCAATGGGGGACAGTAACTATGGCTACACCTTC CASSPMGDSNYGYTF
. TRBJ2-2 TRBV4-1 . TGCGCCAGCAGCCAAGAAGGGGGACATTACACCGGGGAGCTGTTTTTT CASSQEGGHYTGELFF
. TRBJ2-5 TRBV2 . TGTGCCAGCAGCCCGGAGGTTGGGTACGAGACCCAGTACTTC CASSPEVGYETQYF
. TRBJ2-5 TRBV29-1 TRBD1 TGCAGCGTTGGGGGTACAGGGGGCCCTGGAGAGACCCAGTACTTC CSVGGTGGPGETQYF
few TRBJ2-7 TRBV5-6 . TGTGCCAGCAGCCGTGGGCGCTACGAGCAGTACTTC CASSRGRYEQYF
. TRBJ2-3 TRBV19 . TGTGCCAGTAGTGAGGGTCTATCGCAGTATTTT CASSEGLSQYF
. TRBJ2-1 TRBV5-1 TRBD2 TGCGCCAGCAGACTAGCGGGACCGTACAATGAGCAGTTCTTC CASRLAGPYNEQFF
. TRBJ2-5 TRBV7-9 TRBD2 TGTGCCAGCAGCTTATCCGGGACTATCAAAGAGACCCAGTACTTC CASSLSGTIKETQYF
few TRBJ2-2 TRBV19 . TGTGCCACAACCAGAGAATCGGGCACCGGGGAGCTGTTTTTT CATTRESGTGELFF
. TRBJ2-3 TRBV6-5 . TGTGCCAGCAGTTACTCGATAGCCGATACGCAGTATTTT CASSYSIADTQYF
. TRBJ1-1 TRBV9 . TGTGCCAGCAGCGCGCGCCCCGCCGGTTTGAACACTGAAGCTTTCTTT CASSARPAGLNTEAFF
. TRBJ2-7 TRBV7-2 TRBD2 TGTGCCAGCAGCCTGGGGGGGAACTGGTACTTC CASSLGGNWYF
few TRBJ1-4 TRBV6-6 . TGTGCCAGCAGTTACTCCGGGGTTGAAAAACTGTTTTTT CASSYSGVEKLFF
once TRBJ1-6 TRBV7-9 . TGTGCCAGCAGCTTCACCCTGGGGCTCAATTCACCCCTCCACTTT CASSFTLGLNSPLHF
. TRBJ1-1 TRBV28 . TGTGCCAGCAGTTTGTGGAGGAACACTGAAGCTTTCTTT CASSLWRNTEAFF
. TRBJ2-3 TRBV7-9 TRBD2 TGTGCCAGCAGCCCTAGGGTGCCTAGCGGGGAGAGCACAGATACGCAGTATTTT CASSPRVPSGESTDTQYF
few TRBJ1-4 TRBV15 TRBD1 TGTGCCACCAGCAGAGATAGGACAGGGGGCCTCGAAAAACTGTTTTTT CATSRDRTGGLEKLFF
few TRBJ2-3 TRBV19 TRBD2 TGTGCCAGTAGTATACCACTAGCGGGGAACAAGATGGATACGCAGTATTTT CASSIPLAGNKMDTQYF
. TRBJ1-2 TRBV28 . TGTGCCAGCAGTGTACAGGGTTTAGGCTACACCTTC CASSVQGLGYTF
few TRBJ2-2 TRBV5-1 TRBD1 TGCGCCAGCAGCTGGGAGACAGGGGGCTCTTCTCCGAACACCGGGGAGCTGTTTTTT CASSWETGGSSPNTGELFF
. TRBJ1-2 TRBV6-5 TRBD1 TGTGCCAGCAGTCGGGACAGGAACTATGGCTACACCTTC CASSRDRNYGYTF
few TRBJ2-5 TRBV6-1 TRBD2 TGTGCCAGCAGTGTGACTAGCGGGGGGCCAGAGACCCAGTACTTC CASSVTSGGPETQYF
few TRBJ2-7 TRBV5-8 TRBD2 TGTGCCAACATGACGGGGGGGGGCAGATCGAGCTCCTACGAGCAGTACTTC CANMTGGGRSSSYEQYF
. TRBJ2-7 TRBV28 TRBD2 TGTGCCAGCAACGCGGGGAGGGTCTACGAGCAGTACTTC CASNAGRVYEQYF
once TRBJ1-2 TRBV30 . TGTGCCTGGAGGGGCAACCTGGGCTATGGCTACACCTTC CAWRGNLGYGYTF
. TRBJ1-1 TRBV25-1 . TGTGCCAGCAGTGAATATTCCCAGACTGAAGCTTTCTTT CASSEYSQTEAFF
few TRBJ2-5 TRBV6-1 . TGTGCCAGCAGGGCGGGGGCCGAGACCCAGTACTTC CASRAGAETQYF